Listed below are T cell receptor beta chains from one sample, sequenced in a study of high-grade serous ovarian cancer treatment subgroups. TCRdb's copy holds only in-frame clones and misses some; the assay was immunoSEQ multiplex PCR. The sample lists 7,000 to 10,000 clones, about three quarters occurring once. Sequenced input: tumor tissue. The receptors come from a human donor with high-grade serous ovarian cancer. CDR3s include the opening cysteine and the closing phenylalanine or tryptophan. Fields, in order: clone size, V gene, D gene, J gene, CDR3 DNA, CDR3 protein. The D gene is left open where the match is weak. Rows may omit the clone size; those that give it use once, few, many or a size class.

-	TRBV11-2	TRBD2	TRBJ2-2	TGTGCCAGCAGAAGAAGAGGACTAGCGGGGGCCTCGAACACCGGGGAGCTGTTTTTT	CASRRRGLAGASNTGELFF
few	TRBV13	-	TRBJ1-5	TGTGCCAGCAGCCAGGGCGGTCAGCCCCAGCATTTT	CASSQGGQPQHF
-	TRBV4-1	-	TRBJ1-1	TGCGCCAGCAGTCAAGATTTCCTCCCTTCTACTGAAGCTTTCTTT	CASSQDFLPSTEAFF
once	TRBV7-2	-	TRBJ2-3	TGTGCCAGCAGCTTTTTGGGCAGGGGAATCACAGATACGCAGTATTTT	CASSFLGRGITDTQYF
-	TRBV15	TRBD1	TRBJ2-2	TGTGCCACCAGGAAAACAGGGGGGAACACCGGGGAGCTGTTTTTT	CATRKTGGNTGELFF
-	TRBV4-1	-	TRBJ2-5	TGCGCCAGCAGCCAAGGCGGGGGCGGGGAGACCCAGTACTTC	CASSQGGGGETQYF
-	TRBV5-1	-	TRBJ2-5	TGCGCCAGCAGCTATGACGGAGAGACCCAGTACTTC	CASSYDGETQYF
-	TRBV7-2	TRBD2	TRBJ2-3	TGTGCCAGCAGCGCAGGGACTAACGCCGATACGCAGTATTTT	CASSAGTNADTQYF
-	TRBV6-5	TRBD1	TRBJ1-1	TGTGCCAGCAGCAGGACAGGGCCTGAAGCTTTCTTT	CASSRTGPEAFF
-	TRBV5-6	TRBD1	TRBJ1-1	TGTGCCAGCAGCTCCGAGTGGCAGGGGGCGATCGCTTTCTTT	CASSSEWQGAIAFF
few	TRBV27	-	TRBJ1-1	TGTGCCAGCAGGTATCGACAGTTCACTGAAGCTTTCTTT	CASRYRQFTEAFF
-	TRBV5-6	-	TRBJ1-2	TGTGCCAGCAGCGTGGGTACGGGGGAAGGCTACACCTTC	CASSVGTGEGYTF
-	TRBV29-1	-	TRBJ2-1	TGCAGCGTTGCCAGAAGCTACAATGAGCAGTTCTTC	CSVARSYNEQFF
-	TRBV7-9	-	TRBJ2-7	TGTGCCAGCAGCCCACACAAGTACGAGCAGTACTTC	CASSPHKYEQYF
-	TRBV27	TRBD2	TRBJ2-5	TGTGCCAGCAGTTTTCGGGGACTAGAGGGAGAGACCCAGTACTTC	CASSFRGLEGETQYF
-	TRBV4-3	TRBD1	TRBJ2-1	TGCGCCAGCAGCCAATCGGGACAGGGAATCAATGAGCAGTTCTTC	CASSQSGQGINEQFF
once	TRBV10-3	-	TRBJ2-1	TGTGCCATCGGGGGGAGGTACTCCTACAATGAGCAGTTCTTC	CAIGGRYSYNEQFF
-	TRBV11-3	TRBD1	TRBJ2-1	TGTGCCAGCAGCCCGACAGGGTTCTGGAATGAGCAGTTCTTC	CASSPTGFWNEQFF
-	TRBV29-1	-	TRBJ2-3	TGCAGCGTTCGAACAGGGCTGGGACCAGATACGCAGTATTTT	CSVRTGLGPDTQYF
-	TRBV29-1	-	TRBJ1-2	TGCAGCGTAGCAGGGACCACCTATGGCTACACCTTC	CSVAGTTYGYTF